These 27 T cell receptor beta chains came from one sample sequenced in a study of shared clonotypes between healthy human individuals. This table comes from immunoSEQ multiplex PCR, and its TCRdb copy is limited to in-frame clones, with some not included. There are around 180,000 clones in the sample; over 85% occur only once, and around 0.067% lies in the top ten. The sample was naive CD4+ T cells sorted from blood. As to subset: CD45RA+ positively selected. The receptors were gathered from a woman aged 30 to 39 in good health.

The chain recombines TRBV13 with TRBJ2-7; 10 nucleotides match TRBD2. V shed 5 bases, J shed 3 bases, and the junction held 13 bases outside the gene matches. The CDR3 is made up of 17 amino acids. The germline V gene has CDR1 PRHDT and CDR2 FYEKMQ (reference sequence). Written as DNA, the CDR3 is TGTGCCAGCAGCACCGTCCGGACTAGCGGCGTACTCTACGAGCAGTACTTC. Its translation is CASSTVRTSGVLYEQYF.

This chain connects TRBV4-2 to TRBJ2-1; 7 bases agree with TRBD2. Germline assignment: CDR1 LGHNA and CDR2 YNFKEQ. The CDR3 totals 16 residues. V lost 0 bases to trimming and J lost 5 bases; unmatched junction nucleotides: 7. The CDR3 here is CASSQDGGGGNNEQFF. As DNA, the CDR3 is TGTGCCAGCAGCCAAGATGGGGGGGGTGGCAACAATGAGCAGTTCTTC.

The chain recombines TRBV28 with TRBJ1-3; D possibly corresponds to TRBD1 (6 bases). Germline V CDR1 and CDR2: MDHEN, SYDVKM. V was clipped by 3 bases and J by 2 bases, with 17 bases between them. This CDR3 region has 17 residues. CDR3 nucleotide sequence: TGTGCCAGCAGTTTTACGGACAGCACAGGGCCTGGAAACACCATATATTTT. The encoded protein is CASSFTDSTGPGNTIYF.

A word on this clone: The same CDR3 is also encoded by other DNA sequences in this sample. The chain couples TRBV28 to TRBJ1-2; 7 nucleotides align to TRBD1. V shed 3 bases, J shed 8 bases, and the junction held 3 bases outside the gene matches. CDR1 and CDR2 from the germline V gene are MDHEN and SYDVKM. This CDR3 region has 12 residues. The CDR3 DNA reads TGTGCCAGCAGTTTGTACAGGGGAGGCTACACCTTC. This encodes CASSLYRGGYTF.

The chain links TRBV7-9 to TRBJ2-1; 10 nucleotides agree with TRBD2. This CDR3 is 17 amino acids long. After removal of 4 bases from V and 7 bases from J, the junction contained 13 bases not matched to a gene. Germline-derived CDR1 and CDR2 are SEHNR and FQNEAQ (reference sequence). CDR3 sequence reads: CASSSLFTSGIENEQFF. The CDR3 DNA sequence: TGTGCCAGCAGCTCCCTCTTCACTAGCGGGATAGAGAATGAGCAGTTCTTC.

V is TRBV6-5 and J is TRBJ2-1; D is possibly TRBD2 (7 bases). The germline V gene encodes CDR1 MNHEY and CDR2 SVGAGI. Trimming stripped 2 bases from V and 2 bases from J, with 13 bases between. The CDR3 is 16 residues long. The CDR3 loop is CASSYTRGGAYNEQFF. The DNA for the CDR3 is TGTGCCAGCAGTTACACGAGAGGGGGGGCCTACAATGAGCAGTTCTTC.

The CDR3 protein is CASSYSYRRVNQPQHF. In nucleotides, the CDR3 is TGTGCCAGCAGTTACTCGTATAGGAGGGTGAATCAGCCCCAGCATTTT. This chain joins TRBV6-6 and TRBJ1-5, with D unresolved. Trimming stripped 0 bases from V and 4 bases from J, with 13 bases between. CDR3 size: 16 residues. Germline loops: CDR1 MNHNY, CDR2 SVGAGI (reference sequence).

The rearrangement joins TRBV19 to TRBJ1-5; TRBD1 is a possible D gene (5 bases). Germline CDR1 is LNHDA and CDR2 is SQIVND (reference sequence). The ends were cut back, 3 bases at V and 1 base at J, with 16 bases in the middle. The CDR3 contains 17 residues. CDR3 sequence (DNA): TGTGCCAGTAGTATCGGGGGTAGGGGCTGGAGCAATCAGCCCCAGCATTTT. Its translation: CASSIGGRGWSNQPQHF.

This chain joins TRBV5-5 and TRBJ2-7; D unclear. Germline V gene data show CDR1 as SGHKS and CDR2 as YYEKEE (reference sequence). Between the trimmed V and J ends, which lost 4 bases and 0 bases, there was a span of 17 bases. The CDR3 has 16 amino acids. The CDR3 DNA follows: TGTGCCAGCAGCACCCTCTATCGGCGGAGCTCCTACGAGCAGTACTTC. Translating gives CASSTLYRRSSYEQYF.

The V and J genes are TRBV2 and TRBJ2-5; D may be TRBD2 (5 bases). The germline V and J ends were trimmed by 11 bases and 5 bases, with 15 bases remaining between them. The CDR3 loop spans 12 amino acids. Germline CDR1 and CDR2: SNHLY and FYNNEI. The DNA of the CDR3 is TGTGCCGGCAAGGGAGTCGGGGAGACCCAGTACTTC. As protein: CAGKGVGETQYF.

The chain links TRBV11-2 to TRBJ2-7; D call uncertain. V was pared by 4 bases and J by 3 bases, with 4 bases between. The CDR3 is made up of 11 amino acids. Germline assignment: CDR1 SGHAT and CDR2 FQNNGV. CDR3 protein: CASSYDYEQYF. CDR3 DNA sequence: TGTGCCAGCAGCTACGACTACGAGCAGTACTTC.

This sequence joins TRBV28 and TRBJ2-7; D not certain. Trimming cost V 8 bases and J 2 bases, with 4 bases left between them. There are 10 residues in the CDR3. Germline V CDR1 and CDR2: MDHEN, SYDVKM. CDR3 sequence: CASGPYEQYF. CDR3 nucleotide sequence: TGTGCCAGCGGGCCCTACGAGCAGTACTTC.

In this sample, this clone turned up once. The rearrangement links TRBV11-2 to TRBJ2-7; 8 bases map to TRBD2. CDR3 length: 15 amino acids. V lost 5 bases and J lost 0; bases outside the gene matches: 6. Germline assignment: CDR1 SGHAT and CDR2 FQNNGV. The CDR3 nucleotides are TGTGCCAGCAGCACTTCAAGCGGGAGCTCCTACGAGCAGTACTTC. Its translation is CASSTSSGSSYEQYF. The variable domain in full, with the rest retrieved from reference TRBV11-2 and TRBJ2-7, is EAGVAQSPRYKIIEKRQSVAFWCNPISGHATLYWYQQILGQGPKLLIQFQNNGVVDDSQLPKDRFSAERLKGVDSTLKIQPAKLEDSAVYLCASSTSSGSSYEQYFGPGTRLTVT.

With regard to this clone: Germline and junction disagree at one end, which may indicate a read error. The genes are TRBV28 and TRBJ2-7; no definite D call. The CDR3 has 12 residues. Germline CDR1 reads MDHEN; CDR2 reads SYDVKM. CDR3 in DNA: TGTGCCAGCAGTTTTGGTTCAAGGGCAAAGCACTTC. This translates into CASSFGSRAKHF.

This chain connects TRBV7-2 to TRBJ2-5, with 7 bases matching TRBD2. The J call may be in error: the DNA end matches TRBJ2-7 better. This CDR3 contains 16 residues. CDR1 and CDR2 from the germline V gene are SGHTA and FQGNSA. Here the CDR3 reads CASSFVFGRKAYEQYF. In DNA, the CDR3 is TGTGCCAGCAGCTTCGTTTTCGGGAGGAAGGCCTACGAGCAGTACTTC.

J is TRBJ2-7 and V is TRBV2; 7 positions match TRBD1. The CDR3 is 14 amino acids. Looked up from germline, CDR1 is SNHLY and CDR2 is FYNNEI. Germline trimming cut 7 bases from V and 2 bases from J; bases unmatched to any gene: 8. The DNA of the CDR3 is TGTGCCAGCAACCGACAGGGAATAACCTACGAGCAGTACTTC. It translates to CASNRQGITYEQYF.

This clone has a handful of counts. The rearrangement joins TRBV11-2 to TRBJ1-3; the D is unclear. Trimming shortened V by 5 bases and J by 0 bases, and 5 bases separated the two germline ends. The length of the CDR3 is 13 residues. From germline, CDR1 is SGHAT and CDR2 FQNNGV. The CDR3 coding sequence is TGTGCCAGCAGCCCGGCCTCTGGAAACACCATATATTTT. It codes for CASSPASGNTIYF.

The rearrangement links TRBV23-1 to TRBJ2-3, with D possibly being TRBD1 or TRBD2 (5 bases each). TRBV23-1 is flagged as an ORF with uncertain function. V was pared by 4 bases and J by 2 bases, with 13 bases between. The CDR3 loop spans 15 amino acids. This chain's CDR3 is CASSPPGPYTDTQYF. For the CDR3, the DNA is TGCGCCAGCAGTCCTCCGGGACCGTACACAGATACGCAGTATTTT.

This rearrangement joins TRBV6-6 to TRBJ1-3; D is uncertain. V lost 11 bases, J lost 0 bases, and 17 bases lay in between. CDR1 is MNHNY, CDR2 SVGAGI, per germline (reference sequence). The CDR3 totals 15 residues. The CDR3 is CAHSGGISSGNTIYF. The CDR3 coding sequence is TGTGCCCACAGCGGCGGTATCAGCTCTGGAAACACCATATATTTT.

The gene calls are TRBV14 and TRBJ2-5, with no clear D. The germline V and J ends were trimmed by 3 bases and 2 bases, with 4 bases remaining between them. Germline V gives CDR1 SGHDN, CDR2 FVKESK. The CDR3 is made up of 12 amino acids. Here the CDR3 DNA reads TGTGCCAGCAGCCAGGGACAAGAGACCCAGTACTTC. This translates into CASSQGQETQYF.

This chain uses TRBV2 with TRBJ2-3, with D perhaps matching TRBD1 (5 bases). The CDR3 spans 14 residues. Per germline, CDR1 SNHLY and CDR2 FYNNEI. Trimming left V 8 bases short and J 3 bases short, with 15 bases between. The CDR3 DNA reads TGTGCCAGCTCCCAGAGGCAGGGTACAGATACGCAGTATTTT. It yields the protein CASSQRQGTDTQYF.

This chain joins TRBV2 and TRBJ1-1; weak D call: TRBD1 (5 bases). Per the germline V gene, CDR1 is SNHLY and CDR2 is FYNNEI. V was clipped by 7 bases and J by 1 base, with 13 bases between them. The CDR3 has 14 amino acids. CDR3 nucleotides: TGTGCCAGCAAGGAGGGGCGGTCGAACACTGAAGCTTTCTTT. Translated: CASKEGRSNTEAFF.

The chain joins TRBV5-1 to TRBJ2-5; D is perhaps TRBD1 or TRBD2 (5 bases each). With the DNA end fitting TRBJ2-7 better, the J assignment may be wrong. This CDR3 contains 14 residues. CDR1 SGHRS and CDR2 YFSETQ come from the germline V gene. The DNA for the CDR3 is TGCGCCAGCAGCCCAGTGGGGGATTTCTACGAGCAGTACTTC. It is translated as CASSPVGDFYEQYF.

This chain connects TRBV4-1 to TRBJ2-2; the match to TRBD2 covers 8 bases. The V segment lost 4 bases and the J segment 7 bases; nucleotides outside the gene matches: 5. From germline, CDR1 is MGHRA and CDR2 YSYEKL. There are 14 residues in the CDR3. The CDR3, as DNA: TGCGCCAGCAGCCGGACCAGCGGGGGCGGGGAGCTGTTTTTT. Translated: CASSRTSGGGELFF.

The chain has TRBV5-4 and TRBJ2-3, with D unclear. Trimming shortened V by 2 bases and J by 5 bases, and 6 bases separated the two germline ends. Germline lookup yields CDR1 SGHNT and CDR2 YYREEE (reference sequence). This CDR3 has 12 amino acids. Written as DNA, the CDR3 is TGTGCCAGCAGCTTACTGGGAGATACGCAGTATTTT. Amino acids: CASSLLGDTQYF. Using reference TRBV5-4 and TRBJ2-3 for the parts outside the CDR3, the full variable domain is ETGVTQSPTHLIKTRGQQVTLRCSSQSGHNTVSWYQQALGQGPQFIFQYYREEENGRGNFPPRFSGLQFPNYSSELNVNALELDDSALYLCASSLLGDTQYFGPGTRLTVL.

This clone has a single count. The chain carries TRBV16 and TRBJ2-5; 8 bases match TRBD2. The tail of the sequence fits TRBJ2-7 better, so the J call may be wrong. This CDR3 has 15 amino acids. Looked up from germline, CDR1 is KGHSY and CDR2 is FQNENV. Here the CDR3 reads CASSQFDAGGHEQYF. In DNA form, the CDR3 reads TGTGCCAGCAGCCAATTTGACGCGGGGGGCCACGAGCAGTACTTC.

The DNA of the CDR3 is TGTGCCAGCAGTTTCCTCGGGAGCTCCTACGAGCAGTACTTC. Residues: CASSFLGSSYEQYF. The chain has TRBV27 and TRBJ2-7; perhaps TRBD2 as D (6 bases). Germline V gene lookup returns CDR1 MNHEY and CDR2 SMNVEV (reference sequence). With 3 bases removed from V and 0 bases from J, the gap between germline ends came to 9 bases. The CDR3 has 14 amino acids.